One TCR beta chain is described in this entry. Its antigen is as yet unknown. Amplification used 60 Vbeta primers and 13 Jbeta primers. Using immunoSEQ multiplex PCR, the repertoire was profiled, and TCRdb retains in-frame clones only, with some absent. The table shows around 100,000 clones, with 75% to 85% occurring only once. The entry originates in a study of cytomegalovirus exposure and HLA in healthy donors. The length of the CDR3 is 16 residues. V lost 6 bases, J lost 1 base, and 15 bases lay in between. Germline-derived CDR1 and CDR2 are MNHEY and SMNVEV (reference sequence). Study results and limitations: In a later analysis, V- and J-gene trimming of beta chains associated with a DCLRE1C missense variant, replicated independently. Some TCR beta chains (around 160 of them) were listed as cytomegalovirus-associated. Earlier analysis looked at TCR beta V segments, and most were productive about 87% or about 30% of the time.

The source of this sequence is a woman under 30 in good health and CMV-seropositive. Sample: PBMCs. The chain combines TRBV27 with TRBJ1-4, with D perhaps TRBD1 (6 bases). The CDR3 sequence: CASSPPGHRTNEKLFF. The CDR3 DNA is TGTGCCAGCAGCCCTCCGGGACACCGAACTAATGAAAAACTGTTTTTT.